The next 5 T cell receptor beta chains were all read from a single sample in a study of T cells in Graves' hyperthyroidism and ophthalmopathy. RNA transcripts were the template for amplifying TCR beta CDR3 regions. Initially, a first-round RT-PCR of the TCR CDR3 employed the HTBI primer set. TCRdb re-called the multiplex PCR reads through MiXCR, storing one row per CDR3 protein. Of 250,000 to 300,000 distinct CDR3 sequences listed, approximately 15% were seen once; the top ten hold 7.9%. Specimen: blood. The source is a woman aged 40 to 50 with Graves' hyperthyroidism.

This clonotype has a handful of counts. The genes are TRBV2 and TRBJ2-2; 8 nucleotides line up with TRBD1. Looked up from germline, CDR1 is SNHLY and CDR2 is FYNNEI. V was clipped by 7 bases and J by 1 base; unmatched bases: 2. The length of the CDR3 is 14 residues. CDR3 region: CASTGTGNTGELFF. For the CDR3, the DNA is TGTGCCAGCACCGGGACAGGGAACACCGGGGAGCTGTTTTTT.

The chain joins TRBV4-1 to TRBJ2-2, with a tentative D call TRBD1 (5 bases). Germline V gene lookup returns CDR1 MGHRA and CDR2 YSYEKL. With 0 bases removed from V and 5 bases from J, the gap between germline ends came to 16 bases. This CDR3 is built from 17 residues. CDR3 amino acids: CASSQDRAGSGTGELFF. The CDR3 nucleotides are TGCGCCAGCAGCCAAGATCGGGCAGGGTCGGGTACCGGGGAGCTGTTTTTT.

At least ten counts were recorded for this clonotype. The chain employs TRBV6-1 and TRBJ1-5; the match to TRBD1 covers 8 bases. CDR1 MNHNS and CDR2 SASEGT come from the germline V gene. CDR3 size: 13 residues. V lost 6 bases, J lost 7 bases, and 5 bases stayed unmatched. CDR3 sequence: CASSADRDQPQHF. CDR3 DNA: TGTGCCAGCAGCGCGGACAGGGACCAGCCCCAGCATTTT.

This clonotype was counted at least ten times. This chain uses TRBV12-3 or TRBV12-4 with TRBJ1-1; no clear D gene. Trimming stripped 5 bases from V and 2 bases from J, with 9 bases between. The CDR3 is made up of 13 amino acids. CDR3 in amino acids: CASSLVSNTEAFF. As DNA, the CDR3 is TGTGCCAGCAGTCTGGTATCTAACACTGAAGCTTTCTTT.

This clonotype was observed many times. J is TRBJ1-1 and V is TRBV5-1; D remains unclear. Germline V gene lookup returns CDR1 SGHRS and CDR2 YFSETQ. The CDR3 totals 14 residues. The V end was cut by 5 bases, the J end by 1 base, with 12 bases between. The CDR3 region is CASSLATANTEAFF. The CDR3 DNA follows: TGCGCCAGCAGTCTGGCGACTGCGAACACTGAAGCTTTCTTT. The entire variable domain, with the rest obtained from reference TRBV5-1 and TRBJ1-1, is as follows: KAGVTQTPRYLIKTRGQQVTLSCSPISGHRSVSWYQQTPGQGLQFLFEYFSETQRNKGNFPGRFSGRQFSNSRSEMNVSTLELGDSALYLCASSLATANTEAFFGQGTRLTVV.